Sequencing of this T cell receptor beta chain was carried out in a study of a mutant IDH1 vaccine in newly diagnosed glioma. Study-wide background: Vaccine administration was initiated 4-6 weeks following radiotherapy alone, or with temozolomide cycles. Before enrollment, the patients had been treated with radiotherapy alone, temozolomide alone, or both together. Most of them had received both.

Generated by immunoSEQ multiplex PCR, the TCRdb table keeps only in-frame clones and is missing some. Of under 95,000 clones listed, roughly nine tenths are singletons. Time point indicated: week 5, during vaccination. The content of each vaccine dose was 300 ug of mutant IDH1 20-mer peptide, and topical imiquimod accompanied it. The study enrolled donors with new WHO grade 3 or 4 IDH1-mutant, ATRX-lost astrocytomas. To note about this clone: The antigen is unknown.

The CDR3 extends over 15 amino acids. CDR1 and CDR2 from the germline V gene are SGHRS and YFSETQ. V was clipped by 2 bases and J by 7 bases; unmatched bases: 6. This sequence was found in a woman aged 50 to 65 with glioma. The rearrangement uses TRBV5-1 and TRBJ2-1; 10 bases fit TRBD2. Sequenced here: PBMCs, sampled from a glioma patient whose treatment included an IDH1 peptide vaccine. The CDR3 region is CASSFASGSSNEQFF. The CDR3 region has the DNA TGCGCCAGCAGCTTTGCTAGCGGGAGCTCTAATGAGCAGTTCTTC. Filled out from reference TRBV5-1 and TRBJ2-1, the complete variable domain reads KAGVTQTPRYLIKTRGQQVTLSCSPISGHRSVSWYQQTPGQGLQFLFEYFSETQRNKGNFPGRFSGRQFSNSRSEMNVSTLELGDSALYLCASSFASGSSNEQFFGPGTRLTVL.